The present T cell receptor beta chain was sequenced within a study of T cell repertoires in cytomegalovirus infection. Study observations and caveats: Dominant in the ex vivo response were TCR beta clonotypes restricted by HLA-C and specific for CMV.

TCRdb used MiXCR to reprocess the reads, holding one entry per CDR3 protein. The sample carries hundreds of thousands of distinct CDR3 sequences, around 32% recorded once. In its sample, this clonotype was seen a few times. Its antigen is not known. Germline V CDR1 and CDR2: MGHDK, SYGVNS. Trimming took 1 base from V and 7 from J, leaving 4 bases between them. This CDR3 has 11 residues. Sequencing was performed on cultured PBMCs, taken from culture after CMV antigen stimulation. V gene TRBV25-1 combines with J gene TRBJ1-2; D gene uncertain. This sequence was found in a human donor in good health (CMV status not recorded). Some clones in this sample may be carry-over from other donors' samples. The DNA of the CDR3 is TGTGCCAGCAGTGAATGGGGTGGCTACACCTTC. Translation: CASSEWGGYTF.